These T cell receptor beta chains were read from a single sample in a study of regulatory T cells in long-lasting Graves disease. TCRdb ran MiXCR on the multiplex PCR reads and lists one entry per CDR3 protein. This table holds approximately 400,000 distinct CDR3 sequences, over 9.5% found once. The same specimen was also included in a second study, on T cells in Graves' hyperthyroidism and ophthalmopathy.

Sample: peripheral blood mononuclear cells (PBMCs), taken at new diagnosis, from a patient treated with antithyroid drugs. Receptor source: a woman between 18 and 29 years old with Graves disease. Each CDR3 is given with its conserved first and last residue. Each record gives: J gene, V gene, D gene, clone size, CDR3 DNA, CDR3 protein. D genes are given only for firm matches. Clone size is given for some rows only: seen once, a few or many times, or a class if the clone is expanded.

>TRBJ2-3|TRBV19|-|many
TGTGCCAGTAGCCCACGCAGGGGCACAGATACGCAGTATTTT
CASSPRRGTDTQYF
>TRBJ2-7|TRBV10-3|TRBD2|many
TGTGCCATCAGTGAGCCCGAACGGACTAGCGGGAGGTACGAGCAGTACTTC
CAISEPERTSGRYEQYF
>TRBJ1-6|TRBV27|TRBD1|-
TGTGCCAGCAGTTTGGAAATGACAGGGTTCCCCCTCCACTTT
CASSLEMTGFPLHF
>TRBJ2-7|TRBV11-1|TRBD2|-
TGTGCCAGCAGCTCGGGACTAGCGGGAGGAACCAGCTCCTACGAGCAGTACTTC
CASSSGLAGGTSSYEQYF
>TRBJ1-2|TRBV12-3/TRBV12-4|TRBD1|many
TGTGCCAGCAGTCTGCTACCCCCGGGACAGGGCTCTTATGGCTACACCTTC
CASSLLPPGQGSYGYTF
>TRBJ1-2|TRBV7-9|TRBD1|many
TGTGCCAGCAGCTTAAGCACAGACAGGGGGCGAAAAGGCTACACCTTC
CASSLSTDRGRKGYTF
>TRBJ2-7|TRBV28|-|many
TGTGCCAGCAGTTGGGGAGGAGGGGGCGGGTACGAGCAGTACTTC
CASSWGGGGGYEQYF
>TRBJ1-5|TRBV28|-|many
TGTGCCAGCAGTTTAATGATCGCCCAGCTTGACAGATTAAATCAGCCCCAGCATTTT
CASSLMIAQLDRLNQPQHF
>TRBJ1-6|TRBV16|-|many
TGTGCCAGCAGCCAATCCGCGGGTGGGAATAATTCACCCCTCCACTTT
CASSQSAGGNNSPLHF
>TRBJ2-1|TRBV27|-|few
TGTGCCAGCAGTTTAACGACAGGGAGGAGTGAGCAGTTCTTC
CASSLTTGRSEQFF
>TRBJ1-4|TRBV5-5|-|-
TGTGCCAGCAGCTTGCGACCGGATGTTAATGAAAAACTGTTTTTT
CASSLRPDVNEKLFF
>TRBJ2-3|TRBV5-6|TRBD2|many
TGTGCCAGCAGCTACCTTGGGGGGGAGTCCCCCACAGATACGCAGTATTTT
CASSYLGGESPTDTQYF
>TRBJ2-7|TRBV28|-|many
TGTGCCAGCAGTGAACGAGCGACAGAAAATAACGAGCAGTACTTC
CASSERATENNEQYF
>TRBJ2-6|TRBV7-6|-|-
TGTGCCAGCAGCTCCCGGGCCAACGTCCTGACTTTC
CASSSRANVLTF
>TRBJ1-2|TRBV30|TRBD1|few
TGTGCCTGGGCCGGGACAGACTATGGCTACACCTTC
CAWAGTDYGYTF
>TRBJ1-6|TRBV18|-|many
TGTGCCAGCTCTGGAGAACCGGGACTCCCCCTCCACTTT
CASSGEPGLPLHF
>TRBJ2-1|TRBV6-2/TRBV6-3|-|many
TGTGCCAGCCGGCAAGAGCCCAAGAGAAACAATGAGCAGTTCTTC
CASRQEPKRNNEQFF
>TRBJ2-1|TRBV18|TRBD2|-
TGTGCCAGCTTCAGGGATTCTAGCGGGAGGGCATCCTACAATGAGCAGTTCTTC
CASFRDSSGRASYNEQFF
>TRBJ2-1|TRBV5-1|TRBD2|many
TGCGCCAGCACCCAGCTAGCGGGAGTCTTCAATGAGCAGTTCTTC
CASTQLAGVFNEQFF
>TRBJ2-1|TRBV11-2|-|many
TGTGCCAGCAGCTCTGACAGTTCGGTGTGGAATGAGCAGTTCTTC
CASSSDSSVWNEQFF
>TRBJ2-5|TRBV9|-|many
TGTGCCAGCAGCGTAGGAGGGGGGCAAGAGACCCAGTACTTC
CASSVGGGQETQYF
>TRBJ2-2|TRBV9|-|-
TGTGCCAGCAGCGTAGTGGCTAGCGAGGCCGGGGAGCTGTTTTTT
CASSVVASEAGELFF
>TRBJ1-1|TRBV3-1|-|many
TGTGCCAGCAGCCAAACGGGACTGGGAGCTTTCTTT
CASSQTGLGAFF
>TRBJ2-5|TRBV27|-|-
TGTGCCAGCAGGCTACAGGGCGCTGTAGGAGAGACCCAGTACTTC
CASRLQGAVGETQYF
>TRBJ2-7|TRBV2|TRBD2|few
TGTGCCAGCCATAAGGCGGGGGGCCCCTACGAGCAGTACTTC
CASHKAGGPYEQYF
>TRBJ2-3|TRBV30|-|many
TGTGCCTGGAGTAAGGGCGGGGTAGAAGATACGCAGTATTTT
CAWSKGGVEDTQYF
>TRBJ2-7|TRBV28|-|many
TGTGCCAGCATCACCCGGGACCCAAGGGACGAGCAGTACTTC
CASITRDPRDEQYF
>TRBJ1-2|TRBV6-5|-|-
TGTGCCAGCAGTTACTCTCTGTTGGCAGATTTGTATGGCTACACCTTC
CASSYSLLADLYGYTF
>TRBJ2-1|TRBV7-2|TRBD1|-
TGTGCCAGCAGCCGGCAGGGGGCACCAACCCACAATGAGCAGTTCTTC
CASSRQGAPTHNEQFF
>TRBJ2-7|TRBV4-3|-|-
TGCGCCAGCAGCCAAACCTCCCAGGCCTACGAGCAGTACTTC
CASSQTSQAYEQYF
>TRBJ2-1|TRBV6-2/TRBV6-3|TRBD2|many
TGTGCCAGCAGTTCCCTTCTAGCGGGAGAACATGAGCAGTTCTTC
CASSSLLAGEHEQFF
>TRBJ1-2|TRBV20-1|-|many
TGCAGTGCTAGAGAGGTCCCGAAAAAGGACCGTAACTATGGCTACACCTTC
CSAREVPKKDRNYGYTF
>TRBJ2-3|TRBV6-2/TRBV6-3|-|many
TGTGCCAGCAGCCCCCCCCAGTTGGGCACGCAGTATTTT
CASSPPQLGTQYF
>TRBJ2-5|TRBV6-2/TRBV6-3|TRBD1|many
TGTGCCAGCAGTGAACACAACAGGGGACAAGAGACCCAGTACTTC
CASSEHNRGQETQYF
>TRBJ1-1|TRBV7-8|-|many
TGTGCCAGCAGCCCTCGGACACTTACTCTGAACACTGAAGCTTTCTTT
CASSPRTLTLNTEAFF
>TRBJ2-1|TRBV20-1|TRBD2|-
TGCAGTGCTAGAGAACTAGCGGGAAGATATGAGCAGTTCTTC
CSARELAGRYEQFF
>TRBJ2-1|TRBV20-1|TRBD2|few
TGCAGTGCTAGACCCTCCCCGGGGGGGGCCCACCCTTTTTACAATGAGCAGTTCTTC
CSARPSPGGAHPFYNEQFF
>TRBJ1-4|TRBV7-9|TRBD1|many
TGTGCCAGCAGCCCACGGGACAGGGGTGCGGCTAATGAAAAACTGTTTTTT
CASSPRDRGAANEKLFF
>TRBJ2-5|TRBV20-1|-|many
TGCAGTGCTAGAGATCAGACCCAGTACTTC
CSARDQTQYF
>TRBJ2-7|TRBV7-2|-|many
TGTGCCAGCAGCTTAGGGGTGGGAAACGAGCAGTACTTC
CASSLGVGNEQYF
>TRBJ2-6|TRBV30|-|few
TGTGCCTGCAGGGGTCCCGGGGTGGCCGGGGCCAACGTCCTGACTTTC
CACRGPGVAGANVLTF
>TRBJ2-1|TRBV10-3|TRBD2|-
TGTGCCATCAGTGAGTCGGCGAGGCGGGGGGGCTTTCTCGACTCCTACAATGAGCAGTTCTTC
CAISESARRGGFLDSYNEQFF
>TRBJ1-1|TRBV30|-|many
TGTGCCTGGAGGAGGGCTGGCAAAAAAGCTTTCTTT
CAWRRAGKKAFF
>TRBJ1-1|TRBV19|-|many
TGTGCCAGTAGTATACACAGTTCTGAGGGTGGAGCTTTCTTT
CASSIHSSEGGAFF
>TRBJ1-1|TRBV5-6|TRBD1|many
TGTGCCAGCAGCCCCGGGACAGGGGGCGCTTACACTGAAGCTTTCTTT
CASSPGTGGAYTEAFF
>TRBJ2-3|TRBV6-2/TRBV6-3|TRBD2|many
TGTGCCAGCAGCCTAGCGGGAGAGGATACGCAGTATTTT
CASSLAGEDTQYF
>TRBJ2-7|TRBV5-6|TRBD2|-
TGTGCCAGTTTCATCGGGCTAGCGGGTCACTACGAGCAGTACTTC
CASFIGLAGHYEQYF
>TRBJ2-7|TRBV27|TRBD2|many
TGTGCCAGCAGCATCCTGACTAGCGGGAGCGCCAACGAGCAGTACTTC
CASSILTSGSANEQYF
>TRBJ1-2|TRBV6-1|-|many
TGTGCCAGCAGCCCGACAGGCGGGGACGGCTACACCTTC
CASSPTGGDGYTF
>TRBJ2-5|TRBV28|-|many
TGTGCCAGCAGTCAGGAAAGACTCCAAGAGACCCAGTACTTC
CASSQERLQETQYF
>TRBJ2-1|TRBV12-3/TRBV12-4|TRBD2|many
TGTGCCAGCAGTTTCTCTAGCGGGAGGGCCCGAACCTACAATGAGCAGTTCTTC
CASSFSSGRARTYNEQFF
>TRBJ2-3|TRBV27|-|many
TGTGCCAGCAGTTTAGGCCTCTCGGGCGCAGATACGCAGTATTTT
CASSLGLSGADTQYF
>TRBJ1-1|TRBV14|TRBD1|many
TGTGCCAGCAGCCGGGACAGGGGGTATCTTAGAAACACTGAAGCTTTCTTT
CASSRDRGYLRNTEAFF
>TRBJ1-2|TRBV19|-|many
TGTGCCAGTATTCCCTTCGGGGCGACCTATGGCTACACCTTC
CASIPFGATYGYTF
>TRBJ2-7|TRBV12-3/TRBV12-4|TRBD1|many
TGTGCCAGCAGTTTAAGGCAGGGGGTCTCCTACGAGCAGTACTTC
CASSLRQGVSYEQYF
>TRBJ2-2|TRBV4-1|TRBD2|few
TGCGCCAGCAGCCAAGATCTCCGGGAGGGCCCCGCCGGGGAGCTGTTTTTT
CASSQDLREGPAGELFF
>TRBJ2-1|TRBV12-3/TRBV12-4|-|many
TGTGCCAGCAGGTCGAGCGGGTCCCCTTACAATGAGCAGTTCTTC
CASRSSGSPYNEQFF
>TRBJ2-6|TRBV5-4|-|many
TGTGCCAGCAGCTTGAGATCTGGGGCCAACGTCCTGACTTTC
CASSLRSGANVLTF
>TRBJ1-1|TRBV12-3/TRBV12-4|-|many
TGTGCCAGCAGCACCGTTAACACTGAAGCTTTCTTT
CASSTVNTEAFF
>TRBJ2-7|TRBV12-3/TRBV12-4|TRBD2|many
TGTGCCAGCAGTTCCCGGGACTACTACGAGCAGTACTTC
CASSSRDYYEQYF